This T cell receptor (beta chain) was sequenced in a study of PD-L1 blockade in urothelial cancer. About the research overall: Males with urothelial cancer arising in the bladder constituted twenty-five of the 29 patients. After treatment start, blood was analyzed at 3 weeks (second dose) and at 6 weeks.

The CDR3 extends over 15 amino acids. In germline, CDR1 is MNHEY, CDR2 SMNVEV (reference sequence). V was clipped by 6 bases and J by 3 bases; unmatched bases: 5. The time point here: pretreatment peripheral blood. Sample contribution per patient ranged from 1 to 8, covering pretreatment and on-treatment. Spiking each PCR with synthetic TCR analog templates was performed. TCRdb keeps only in-frame clones here, not all; method: immunoSEQ multiplex PCR. There are roughly 130,000 clones in the sample; about four fifths occur only once, and roughly 3.2% lies in the top ten. The chain has TRBV27 and TRBJ1-5, with 10 bases identical to TRBD1. The sequences come from PBMCs, collected around atezolizumab (anti-PD-L1) treatment. The clonotype originates from a man aged 45-60 years with urothelial cancer. CDR3 amino acids: CASRKDRGANQPQHF. The CDR3 DNA reads TGTGCCAGCAGGAAGGACAGGGGGGCCAATCAGCCCCAGCATTTT.